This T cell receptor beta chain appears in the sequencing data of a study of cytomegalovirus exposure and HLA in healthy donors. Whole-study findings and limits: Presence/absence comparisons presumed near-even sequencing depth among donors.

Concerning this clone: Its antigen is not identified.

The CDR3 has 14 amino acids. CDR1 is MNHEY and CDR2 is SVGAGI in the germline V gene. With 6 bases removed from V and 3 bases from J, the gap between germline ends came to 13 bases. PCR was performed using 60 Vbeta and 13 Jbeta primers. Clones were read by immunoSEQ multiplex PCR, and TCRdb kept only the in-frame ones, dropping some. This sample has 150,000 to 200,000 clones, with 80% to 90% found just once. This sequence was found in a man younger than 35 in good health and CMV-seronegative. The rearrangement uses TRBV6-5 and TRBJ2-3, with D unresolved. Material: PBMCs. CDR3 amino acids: CASRRPSATDTQYF. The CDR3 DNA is TGTGCCAGCAGGCGTCCTTCCGCAACAGATACGCAGTATTTT.